This TCR beta chain is drawn from a study of blood T cell repertoires in COVID-19 (TCRdb year 2020). Study-level background: Samples from collaborators originated in the United States, Italy and Spain and spanned both the acute and convalescent phases of COVID-19. The samples were drawn from two sources: the first 160 participants of the ongoing ImmuneRACE study, and 950 to 1,500 subjects contributed by 6 global collaborators. Where HLA class I and class II types were available, the types were taken from metadata supplied by the sample provider, not from assay-based typing. The repertoires were released in a freely available public database intended as a resource for research on the immune response to SARS-CoV-2. Sample metadata almost always included a de-identified subject ID, COVID-19 status, age in years and sex. The prospective study material was composed of cDNA or gDNA derived from T cells, B-cell-depleted T cells, or PBMCs. The dataset comprised deeply sampled blood TCRbeta repertoires from subjects exposed to, actively infected with, or recovered from COVID-19. Summary of the overall study and its limitations: How much clinical and demographic metadata was included differed by source and by participant, and the metadata was provided uncurated.

Whole blood was collected in K2EDTA tubes by collaborating institutions according to the institutions' own protocols. Collaborator samples were shipped for TCRbeta analysis as frozen whole blood, isolated PBMCs, or DNA extracted from either sample type. About this clone itself: What antigen it recognizes has not been identified. Base-call qualities are not available, and no considerably larger clone is one nucleotide away.

The immunoSEQ Assay, a bias-controlled multiplex PCR, was used to amplify TCRbeta CDR3 regions from genomic DNA. Regarding the original processing steps: The number of nucleated cells in each sample was estimated from the amplification of reference gene primers within the assay. Sequence reads were collapsed and filtered to measure the absolute abundance of every unique TCRbeta CDR3 rearrangement. For each sample, productive Simpson clonality was calculated as the square root of Simpson's diversity index over productive rearrangements. This is the immuneACCESS table as TCRdb keeps it, with only in-frame sequences that have V and J called. A part of the clones is gone; compared with another copy, unresolved V genes explain less than half, and the rest is unexplained. That table supplies the V and J calls and clone size; D and trimming were determined from the DNA. In this sample the table shows approximately 240,000 clones, around 80% of which occur a single time. The ten largest account for under 4.5% of the sample.

In the germline V gene (reference sequence), CDR1 corresponds to LNHDA and CDR2 to SQIVND. Including cysteine and phenylalanine, the CDR3 has 17 amino acids. The read is trimmed to its CDR3 DNA, 51 bases read in frame from base 1. For this chain, trimming is 3 bases at the V end and 0 bases at the J end, and the number of junction bases without a gene match is 7. This chain is built from TRBV19 and TRBJ2-1, and TRBD2 matches 8 of the central bases. The clonotype was recovered from a woman in her thirties or forties with active or convalescent COVID-19. What was sequenced was peripheral blood. DNA sequence: TGTGCCAGTAGTATTGTCGGGGGGGCCTACTCCTACAATGAGCAGTTCTTC. The translation is CASSIVGGAYSYNEQFF. Here the CDR3 is joined to the reference TRBV19 and TRBJ2-1 genes, and the full variable domain is: DGGITQSPKYLFRKEGQNVTLSCEQNLNHDAMYWYRQDPGQGLRLIYYSQIVNDFQKGDIAEGYSVSREKKESFPLTVTSAQKNPTAFYLCASSIVGGAYSYNEQFFGPGTRLTVL.